This T cell receptor beta chain was captured in a study of T cells in Graves' hyperthyroidism and ophthalmopathy. Overall study context: Blood from the periphery was taken at initial diagnosis, before any treatment.

Study results and limitations: The authors' 13 V-J model separated ophthalmopathy from stable hyperthyroidism. With a median lead of roughly 6.2 months before onset, the model predicted ophthalmopathy.

The blood sample was taken at first hyperthyroidism diagnosis, before any ophthalmopathy symptoms. In regard to this clonotype: Its matching antigen is unknown.

Germline loops: CDR1 SQVTM, CDR2 ANQGSEA. The CDR3 has 17 amino acids. The ends lost 3 bases at V and 2 bases at J; junction bases unmatched: 10. RNA transcripts were the template for amplifying TCR beta CDR3 regions. Carried out on the TCR CDR3, a first-round RT-PCR used the HTBI primer set. From the multiplex PCR reads, TCRdb called clonotypes with MiXCR, one entry per CDR3 protein. The table shows about 380,000 distinct CDR3 sequences, with about 13% occurring only once. The receptor was derived from a man aged 25 to 40 with Graves' hyperthyroidism that later progressed to Graves' ophthalmopathy. This chain links TRBV29-1 with TRBJ2-3, with 11 bases fitting TRBD1. The sequenced material came from blood. The chain's CDR3 is CSVDVPGQGVFTDTQYF. CDR3 bases: TGCAGCGTTGATGTTCCGGGACAGGGGGTGTTCACAGATACGCAGTATTTT.